The next 4 T cell receptor beta chains were all read from a single sample in a study of T cell changes during pregnancy in multiple sclerosis (dated by TCRdb to the late 2010s). The receptor library was made with the immunoSEQ multiplex PCR assay. Imported from immuneACCESS, the table was reduced by TCRdb to in-frame sequences with V and J called. These copies leave out some clones; in studies compared against another copy, an unresolved V gene accounts for under half, and the cause of the remainder is not known. The sample table records some 41,000 clones; around 93% of these occur just once. The top ten constitute 6.5% to 9.5% of the sample. Here the sequenced sample was CD8+ T cells from peripheral blood mononuclear cells, taken in the third trimester of pregnancy. The receptors originated from a female donor with multiple sclerosis, enrolled in a pregnancy study.

The chain joins TRBV10-3 to TRBJ2-7, with a tentative D call TRBD2 (6 bases). Trimming removed 3 bases at V and 2 bases at J, with 8 bases between. This CDR3 region has 13 residues. CDR1 ENHRY and CDR2 SYGVKD come from the germline V gene. Here the CDR3 reads CAISDGGPYEQYF. The CDR3 coding sequence is TGTGCCATCAGTGACGGGGGTCCCTACGAGCAGTACTTC.

V gene TRBV6-1 combines with J gene TRBJ2-7; D might be TRBD1 (5 bases). Germline V gene sequence: CDR1 MNHNS, CDR2 SASEGT. The CDR3 consists of 15 residues. V was pared by 6 bases and J by 0 bases, with 15 bases between. The CDR3 nucleotides are TGTGCCAGCAGGGGGTTCGGACACGGCTCCTACGAGCAGTACTTC. Residues: CASRGFGHGSYEQYF.

This clone appeared a single time. This chain links TRBV5-6 with TRBJ1-2, with 8 positions matching TRBD1. The V gene end was trimmed by 4 bases and the J gene end by 5 bases; junction bases not matched to a gene: 10. CDR1 is SGHDT, CDR2 YYEEEE, per germline. The CDR3 has 15 amino acids. DNA for the CDR3: TGTGCCAGCAGCATGGTCCCGGACAGGGTGTATGGCTACACCTTC. Translation: CASSMVPDRVYGYTF.

CDR3 nucleotide sequence: TGTGCCAGCAGTTACTCGGGCTTTGGGGCCAACGTCCTGACTTTC. Translation: CASSYSGFGANVLTF. The genes are TRBV6-5 and TRBJ2-6; D not certain. Trimming pared 0 bases from V and 3 bases from J, leaving 6 bases between. The germline V gene encodes CDR1 MNHEY and CDR2 SVGAGI. The CDR3 length is 15 residues.